This T cell receptor beta chain was profiled in a study of blood T cell repertoires in COVID-19. The wider study: PBMCs, B-cell-depleted T cells, or T cells provided the cDNA or gDNA that made up the material.

The CDR3 has 13 residues. V was pared by 5 bases and J by 2 bases, with 9 bases between. Per the original data handling: Nucleated cell number was recorded as an estimate derived from reference gene primer amplification. This table comes from immunoSEQ multiplex PCR, and its TCRdb copy is limited to in-frame clones, with some not included. That table gives V, J and clone size, and the DNA gave D and trimming. The sample consists of around 70,000 clones, around 86% of them appearing once. V is TRBV12-3 or TRBV12-4 and J is TRBJ1-1, with TRBD1 as a possible D gene (5 bases). This sequence was found in a woman older than 75 with active or convalescent COVID-19. Sequencing used peripheral blood. The chain's CDR3 is CASSQGHNTEAFF. CDR3 DNA sequence: TGTGCCAGCAGTCAGGGCCATAACACTGAAGCTTTCTTT.